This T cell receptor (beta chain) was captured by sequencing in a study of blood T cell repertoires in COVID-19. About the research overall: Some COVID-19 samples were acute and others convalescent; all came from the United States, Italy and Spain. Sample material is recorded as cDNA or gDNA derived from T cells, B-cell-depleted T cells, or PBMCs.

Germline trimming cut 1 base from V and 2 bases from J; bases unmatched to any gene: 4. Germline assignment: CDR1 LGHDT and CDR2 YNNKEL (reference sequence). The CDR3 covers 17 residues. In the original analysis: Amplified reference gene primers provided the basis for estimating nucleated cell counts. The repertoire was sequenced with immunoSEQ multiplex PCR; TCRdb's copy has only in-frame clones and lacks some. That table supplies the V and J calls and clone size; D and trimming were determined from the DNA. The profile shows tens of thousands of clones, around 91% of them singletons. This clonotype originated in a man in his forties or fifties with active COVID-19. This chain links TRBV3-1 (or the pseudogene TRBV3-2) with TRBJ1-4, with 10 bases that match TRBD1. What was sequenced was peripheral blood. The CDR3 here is CASSQGDRGYTNEKLFF. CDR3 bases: TGTGCCAGCAGCCAAGGGGACAGGGGTTACACTAATGAAAAACTGTTTTTT.